This passage covers 20 T cell receptor beta chains from one sample sequenced in a study of T cell responses to AZD1222 COVID-19 vaccine (dated by TCRdb to the early 2020s). According to the study, the label for this sample's time point signals: baseline before first vaccination. Libraries were prepared through the immunoSEQ multiplex PCR assay. As stored in TCRdb, this immuneACCESS dataset retains in-frame rearrangements with V and J assigned. A fraction of the clones does not appear; measured against another copy, unresolved V genes explain less than half of the discrepancy, and the remainder lacks a known reason. The sample data list about 170,000 clones, and 90% of these were observed just once. The ten largest clones take up over 1.2% of the sample. Sample: peripheral blood, taken on day 0 of AZD1222 vaccination. These TCRs come from an adult in good health.

The chain carries TRBV11-3 and TRBJ1-1, with D perhaps TRBD1 (5 bases). The germline V and J ends were trimmed by 0 bases and 14 bases, with 10 bases remaining between them. Germline loops: CDR1 SGHNT, CDR2 YENEEA. The CDR3 contains 11 residues. CDR3 DNA: TGTGCCAGCAGCTTAGAGGGACCCAAGTTCTTT. Its translation is CASSLEGPKFF.

The chain links TRBV4-2 to TRBJ2-5, with D possibly called TRBD1 or TRBD2 (5 bases each). This CDR3 has 14 residues. With 5 bases removed from V and 3 bases from J, the gap between germline ends came to 13 bases. Germline assignment: CDR1 LGHNA and CDR2 YNFKEQ. CDR3 sequence reads: CASSRDVREETQYF. In DNA form, the CDR3 reads TGTGCCAGCAGCAGGGACGTACGTGAAGAGACCCAGTACTTC.

The rearrangement joins TRBV27 to TRBJ1-2; 9 bases match TRBD1. CDR1 is MNHEY and CDR2 is SMNVEV in the germline V gene (reference sequence). V shed 5 bases and J 8 bases; nucleotides not matched to a gene: 12. The CDR3 has 15 amino acids. The CDR3 sequence: CASSTSLQGAGGYTF. Written as DNA, the CDR3 is TGTGCCAGCAGTACTTCTCTACAGGGGGCAGGAGGCTACACCTTC.

The rearrangement uses TRBV6-2 or TRBV6-3 and TRBJ2-6; D is uncertain. This CDR3 contains 14 residues. Trimming stripped 5 bases from V and 2 bases from J, with 7 bases between. In germline, CDR1 is MNHEY, CDR2 SVGEGT. The CDR3 reads CASSRTAGANVLTF. Written as DNA, the CDR3 is TGTGCCAGCAGTCGGACCGCTGGGGCCAACGTCCTGACTTTC.

The gene calls are TRBV6-1 and TRBJ1-6; the D is unclear. The ends were cut back, 2 bases at V and 7 bases at J, with 15 bases in the middle. From germline, CDR1 is MNHNS and CDR2 SASEGT. This CDR3 is 16 amino acids long. The CDR3: CASSERTGLRNSPLHF. The CDR3 nucleotides are TGTGCCAGCAGTGAACGCACTGGGCTTCGAAATTCACCCCTCCACTTT.

V is TRBV6-5 and J is TRBJ1-2; tentative D call: TRBD1 (5 bases). CDR1 and CDR2 (germline): MNHEY, SVGAGI. This CDR3 has 15 residues. Deletions cut 6 bases from V and 2 bases from J, with 16 bases between. CDR3 nucleotides: TGTGCCAGCAGGTTAACCGGGACTCAGAACTATGGCTACACCTTC. This gives the protein CASRLTGTQNYGYTF.

The chain uses TRBV7-2 and TRBJ2-3; tentatively, D is TRBD2 (7 bases). The CDR3 runs to 17 residues. The V gene's germline CDR1 is SGHTA and CDR2 FQGNSA. V was cut by 3 bases and J by 5 bases, with 21 bases left in between. The CDR3 sequence: CASSFEDRGARGDTQYF. CDR3 in DNA: TGTGCCAGCAGCTTTGAAGATCGGGGGGCGAGAGGAGATACGCAGTATTTT.

This clone was observed a handful of times. The chain carries TRBV7-2 and TRBJ2-1; weak D call: TRBD2 (5 bases). Trimming cost V 1 base and J 4 bases, with 11 bases left between them. The CDR3 totals 15 residues. From germline, CDR1 is SGHTA and CDR2 FQGNSA. The CDR3 sequence is CASSLVGDRYNEQFF. The DNA for the CDR3 is TGTGCCAGCAGCTTAGTCGGGGATAGGTACAATGAGCAGTTCTTC.

V gene TRBV6-1 combines with J gene TRBJ2-7, with a weak D call TRBD2 (5 bases). The CDR3 sequence is 12 residues long. Germline values: CDR1 MNHNS, CDR2 SASEGT. Trimming removed 8 bases at V and 5 bases at J, with 13 bases between. The CDR3 reads CASGQAVHEQYF. In DNA, the CDR3 is TGTGCCAGCGGTCAAGCGGTCCACGAGCAGTACTTC.

The V call is TRBV5-8, the J call TRBJ1-5, with D unclear. Per germline, CDR1 SGHTS and CDR2 YDEGEE. Trimming stripped 4 bases from V and 4 bases from J, with 15 bases between. This CDR3 region has 15 residues. CDR3 bases: TGTGCCAGCAGCCCGGGCCTCTCCAGGAATCAGCCCCAGCATTTT. Its translation is CASSPGLSRNQPQHF.

The rearrangement uses TRBV7-3 and TRBJ2-2; 13 bases map to TRBD2. Trimming took 5 bases from V and 6 from J; bases not matched to a gene: 6. CDR1 and CDR2 from the germline V gene are SGHTA and FQGTGA. CDR3 length: 16 residues. The CDR3 nucleotides read TGTGCCAGCAGCCCGAAGGGACTAGCGGGGCCCGGGGAGCTGTTTTTT. Protein product: CASSPKGLAGPGELFF.

The gene calls are TRBV10-3 and TRBJ1-3; D uncertain. Germline loops: CDR1 ENHRY, CDR2 SYGVKD. This CDR3 has 14 amino acids. Trimming shortened V by 5 bases and J by 8 bases, and 16 bases separated the two germline ends. In DNA form, the CDR3 reads TGTGCCATCAGTTTACAAGGGTTTTTGGACACCATATATTTT. Translated, it gives CAISLQGFLDTIYF.

The chain has TRBV10-2 and TRBJ1-1; D possibly corresponds to TRBD1 (5 bases). V lost 7 bases to trimming and J lost 3 bases, with 9 bases between them. CDR3 length equals 12 residues. CDR1 is WSHSY and CDR2 is SAAADI in the germline V gene. DNA for the CDR3: TGCGCCAGCACTGACAGATACACTGAAGCTTTCTTT. Translation: CASTDRYTEAFF.

This clone was picked up one time. The V call is TRBV6-5, the J call TRBJ2-3; 8 bases align to TRBD2. With V trimmed by 6 bases and J by 0 bases, 5 bases remained unmatched. The CDR3 extends over 15 amino acids. CDR1 is MNHEY and CDR2 is SVGAGI in the germline V gene. For the CDR3, the DNA is TGTGCCAGCAGCGCGGGGGGCCTAAGCACAGATACGCAGTATTTT. It yields the protein CASSAGGLSTDTQYF.

The chain combines TRBV4-1 with TRBJ1-2; the D gene is possibly TRBD1 (5 bases). The CDR3 has 14 residues. V gave up 1 base and J gave up 3 bases, with 9 bases separating them. Germline V gene data show CDR1 as MGHRA and CDR2 as YSYEKL. Here the CDR3 reads CASSQAARDYGYTF. CDR3 nucleotides: TGCGCCAGCAGCCAAGCGGCCAGGGACTATGGCTACACCTTC.

The sample holds a few counts of this clone. The V and J genes are TRBV7-2 and TRBJ2-7; TRBD2 matches at 7 bases. There are 15 residues in the CDR3. Germline-derived CDR1 and CDR2 are SGHTA and FQGNSA. J was trimmed by 1 base and V by 5 bases; bases with no gene match: 8. CDR3 coding DNA: TGTGCCAGCAGCCGGCCTGTGGGGGGGTCCTACGAGCAGTACTTC. Residues: CASSRPVGGSYEQYF.

The V call is TRBV11-3, the J call TRBJ2-5; 10 bases align to TRBD1. Germline lookup yields CDR1 SGHNT and CDR2 YENEEA. V lost 4 bases, J lost 2 bases, and 4 bases stayed unmatched. This CDR3 is 15 amino acids long. The CDR3, as DNA: TGTGCCAGCAGCTCGGGACAGGGGCGTCAAGAGACCCAGTACTTC. Translated, it gives CASSSGQGRQETQYF.

The chain is built from TRBV5-1 and TRBJ1-1, with D unresolved. The CDR3 consists of 18 residues. Trimming pared 0 bases from V and 4 bases from J, leaving 22 bases between. Germline V gene lookup returns CDR1 SGHRS and CDR2 YFSETQ. The CDR3 nucleotides read TGCGCCAGCAGCTTGGTCGTCCTAGTTGCGGGGAAGGGCACTGAAGCTTTCTTT. Translating gives CASSLVVLVAGKGTEAFF.

V usage is TRBV19 and J usage is TRBJ1-4; D call uncertain. CDR1 and CDR2 from the germline V gene are LNHDA and SQIVND (reference sequence). V was cut by 9 bases and J by 7 bases, with 3 bases left in between. The length of the CDR3 is 9 residues. CDR3 loop: CARREKLFF. In nucleotides, the CDR3 is TGTGCCAGGCGTGAAAAACTGTTTTTT.

The rearrangement joins TRBV5-5 to TRBJ2-7, with D possibly being TRBD1 or TRBD2 (5 bases each). CDR1 is SGHKS and CDR2 is YYEKEE in the germline V gene (reference sequence). Between the trimmed V and J ends, which lost 5 bases and 2 bases, there was a span of 14 bases. This CDR3 has 14 residues. This CDR3 reads CASSFSAGPYEQYF. As DNA, the CDR3 is TGTGCCAGCAGTTTTAGCGCAGGGCCCTACGAGCAGTACTTC.